This T cell receptor (beta chain) was identified in a study of siplizumab effects on memory and regulatory T cells. Data came from immunoSEQ multiplex PCR; TCRdb stores just in-frame clones and leaves some out. The table shows just under 85,000 clones, with over 80% occurring only once. The V gene's germline CDR1 is SGHRS and CDR2 YFSETQ. This CDR3 has 15 amino acids. Trimming removed 0 bases from V and 8 bases from J, with 15 bases in between. The sequenced sample consisted of Tregs sorted from blood. This receptor was taken from a human donor in good health. The chain has TRBV5-1 and TRBJ2-1, with D hard to call. CDR3 nucleotides: TGCGCCAGCAGCTTGGTTCCAGGTTCCCCCGATGAGCAGTTCTTC. Amino acid sequence: CASSLVPGSPDEQFF.